This TCR beta chain was sequenced during a study of cytomegalovirus exposure and HLA in healthy donors. A word on this clone: What it binds is not known.

PCR employed 60 Vbeta and 13 Jbeta primers. Only in-frame clones appear in the TCRdb table, and some are missing; sequencing was by immunoSEQ multiplex PCR. The data hold about 120,000 clones, with more than 65% observed a single time. Overall study results and limits: TCR beta sequences numbering under 20,000 were associated with HLA alleles at 0.05 false discovery rate in a later analysis. Altogether, 170 or so TCR beta chains were recorded as cytomegalovirus-associated. Sequencing likely caused a cluster of highly shared sequence variants. The dataset shows that most TCR sequences were rare, while some public TCRs occurred in many donors.

The germline V gene has CDR1 SEHNR and CDR2 FQNEAQ (reference sequence). CDR3 length: 14 amino acids. V shed 4 bases and J shed 7 bases, with 17 bases lying between them. The rearrangement joins TRBV7-9 to TRBJ2-7, with D possibly TRBD1 on 6 matching bases. The TCR was taken from a man aged 25 to 40 in good health and CMV-seropositive. Sequenced material: PBMCs. The CDR3 region is CASSSSTGLREQYF. CDR3 nucleotide sequence: TGTGCCAGCAGCTCATCTACAGGGTTGAGAGAGCAGTACTTC.